The subject of this entry is one T cell receptor beta chain. Per the original data handling: Estimates of nucleated cell counts were drawn from the amplification of reference gene primers. TCRdb's copy holds only in-frame clones and misses some; the assay was immunoSEQ multiplex PCR. The D gene and trimming were derived from the DNA, and the V and J assignments and clone size from that table. The repertoire holds just over 250,000 clones, with approximately 86% as singletons. The sample is drawn from a study of blood T cell repertoires in COVID-19. Study-level background: The samples span acute and convalescent COVID-19 from the United States, Italy and Spain. T cells, B-cell-depleted T cells, or PBMCs supplied cDNA or gDNA.

The CDR3 sequence is 14 residues long. Sample: peripheral blood. The sequence was collected from a man in his forties who had recovered from COVID-19. The V gene is TRBV21-1, the J gene TRBJ2-7; TRBD1, the D gene given by the table, was not confirmed from the DNA. TRBV21-1 corresponds to a pseudogene. CDR3 bases: TGTGCCAGCAGCCCCCGGGACAGGAGATGCGAGCAGTACTTC. It translates to CASSPRDRRCEQYF.